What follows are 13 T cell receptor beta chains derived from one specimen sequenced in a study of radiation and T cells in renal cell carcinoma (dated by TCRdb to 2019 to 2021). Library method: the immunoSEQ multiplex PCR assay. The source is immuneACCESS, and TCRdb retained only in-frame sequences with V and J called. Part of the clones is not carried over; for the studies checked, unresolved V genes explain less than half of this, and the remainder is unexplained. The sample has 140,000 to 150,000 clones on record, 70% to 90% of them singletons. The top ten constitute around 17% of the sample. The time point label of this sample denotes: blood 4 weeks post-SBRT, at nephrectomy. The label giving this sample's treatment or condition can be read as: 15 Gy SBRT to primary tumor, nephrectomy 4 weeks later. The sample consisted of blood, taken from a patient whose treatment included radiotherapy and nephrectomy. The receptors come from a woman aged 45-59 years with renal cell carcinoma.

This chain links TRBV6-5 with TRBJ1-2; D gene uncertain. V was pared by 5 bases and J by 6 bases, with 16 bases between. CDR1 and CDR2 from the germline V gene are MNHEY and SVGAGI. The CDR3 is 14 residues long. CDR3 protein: CASSPPQRNDGYTF. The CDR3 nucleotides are TGTGCCAGCAGTCCCCCTCAGAGGAATGATGGCTACACCTTC.

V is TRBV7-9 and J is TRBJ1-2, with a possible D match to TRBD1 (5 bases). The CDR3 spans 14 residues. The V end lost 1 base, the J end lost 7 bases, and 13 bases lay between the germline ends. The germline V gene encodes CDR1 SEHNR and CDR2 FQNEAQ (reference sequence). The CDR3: CASSLEQALAGYTF. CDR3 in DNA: TGTGCCAGCAGCTTAGAACAGGCCTTGGCTGGCTACACCTTC.

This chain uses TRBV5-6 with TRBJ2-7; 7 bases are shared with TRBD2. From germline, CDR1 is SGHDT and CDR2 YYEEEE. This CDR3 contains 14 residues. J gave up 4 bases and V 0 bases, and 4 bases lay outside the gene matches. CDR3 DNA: TGTGCCAGCAGCTTGGTTCGGGGAGGGTACGAGCAGTACTTC. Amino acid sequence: CASSLVRGGYEQYF.

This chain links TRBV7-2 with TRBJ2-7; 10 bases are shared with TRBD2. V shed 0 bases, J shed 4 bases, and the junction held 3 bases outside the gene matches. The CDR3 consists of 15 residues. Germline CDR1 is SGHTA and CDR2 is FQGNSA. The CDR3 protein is CASSLAGTSEYEQYF. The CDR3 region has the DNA TGTGCCAGCAGCTTAGCCGGGACTAGCGAGTACGAGCAGTACTTC.

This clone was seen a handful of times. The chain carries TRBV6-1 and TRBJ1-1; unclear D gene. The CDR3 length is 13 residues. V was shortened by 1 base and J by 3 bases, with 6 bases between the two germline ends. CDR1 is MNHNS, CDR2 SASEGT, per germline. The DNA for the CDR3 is TGTGCCAGCAGTGAAGTTCTCGACACTGAAGCTTTCTTT. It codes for CASSEVLDTEAFF.

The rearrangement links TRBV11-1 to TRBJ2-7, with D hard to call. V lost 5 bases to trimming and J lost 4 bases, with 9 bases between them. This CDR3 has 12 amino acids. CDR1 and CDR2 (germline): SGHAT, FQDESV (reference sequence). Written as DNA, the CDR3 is TGTGCCAGCAGCCCGAGAAGGTACGAGCAGTACTTC. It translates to CASSPRRYEQYF.

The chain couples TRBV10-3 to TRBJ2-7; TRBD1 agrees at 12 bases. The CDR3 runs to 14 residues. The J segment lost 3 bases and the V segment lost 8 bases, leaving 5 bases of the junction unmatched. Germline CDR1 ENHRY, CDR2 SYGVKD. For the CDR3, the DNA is TGTGCCATCGGTTGGGACAGGGGGCTCTACGAGCAGTACTTC. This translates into CAIGWDRGLYEQYF.

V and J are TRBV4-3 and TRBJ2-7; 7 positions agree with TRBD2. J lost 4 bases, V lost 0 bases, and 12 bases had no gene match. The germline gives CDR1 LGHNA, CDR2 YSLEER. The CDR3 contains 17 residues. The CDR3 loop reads CASSQEAREASGYEQYF. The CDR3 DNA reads TGCGCCAGCAGCCAAGAGGCCCGGGAGGCCTCTGGTTACGAGCAGTACTTC.

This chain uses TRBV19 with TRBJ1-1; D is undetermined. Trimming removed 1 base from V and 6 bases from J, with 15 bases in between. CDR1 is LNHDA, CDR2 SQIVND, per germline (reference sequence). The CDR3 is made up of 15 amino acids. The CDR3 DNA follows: TGTGCCAGTAGTATAGCGAAGGGTTTGTACGCTGAAGCTTTCTTT. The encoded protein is CASSIAKGLYAEAFF.

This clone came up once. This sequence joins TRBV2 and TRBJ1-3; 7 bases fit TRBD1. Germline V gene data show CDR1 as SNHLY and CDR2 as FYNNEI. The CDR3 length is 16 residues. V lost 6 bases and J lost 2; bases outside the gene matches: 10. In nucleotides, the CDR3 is TGTGCCAGCAGCAGACAGGGTCTTGATCCTGGAAACACCATATATTTT. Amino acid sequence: CASSRQGLDPGNTIYF.

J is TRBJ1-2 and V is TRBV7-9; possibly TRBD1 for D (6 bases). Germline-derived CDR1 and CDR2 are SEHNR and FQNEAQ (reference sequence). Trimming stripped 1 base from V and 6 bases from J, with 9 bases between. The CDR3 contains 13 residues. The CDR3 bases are TGTGCCAGCAGCTTAGGGAGGACAGATGGCTACACCTTC. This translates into CASSLGRTDGYTF.

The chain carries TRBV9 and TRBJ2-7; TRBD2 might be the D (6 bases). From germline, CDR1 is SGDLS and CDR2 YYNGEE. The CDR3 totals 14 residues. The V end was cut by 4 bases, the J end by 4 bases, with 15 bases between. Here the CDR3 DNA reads TGTGCCAGCAGCCCGGGGACTGCACCGTACGAGCAGTACTTC. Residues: CASSPGTAPYEQYF.

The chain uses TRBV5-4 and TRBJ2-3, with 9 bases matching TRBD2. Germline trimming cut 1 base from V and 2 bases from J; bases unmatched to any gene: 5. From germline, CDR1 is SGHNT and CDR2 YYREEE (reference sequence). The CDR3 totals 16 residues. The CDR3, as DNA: TGTGCCAGCAGCTTGTTCGTAGCGGGGGTCACAGATACGCAGTATTTT. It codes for CASSLFVAGVTDTQYF.